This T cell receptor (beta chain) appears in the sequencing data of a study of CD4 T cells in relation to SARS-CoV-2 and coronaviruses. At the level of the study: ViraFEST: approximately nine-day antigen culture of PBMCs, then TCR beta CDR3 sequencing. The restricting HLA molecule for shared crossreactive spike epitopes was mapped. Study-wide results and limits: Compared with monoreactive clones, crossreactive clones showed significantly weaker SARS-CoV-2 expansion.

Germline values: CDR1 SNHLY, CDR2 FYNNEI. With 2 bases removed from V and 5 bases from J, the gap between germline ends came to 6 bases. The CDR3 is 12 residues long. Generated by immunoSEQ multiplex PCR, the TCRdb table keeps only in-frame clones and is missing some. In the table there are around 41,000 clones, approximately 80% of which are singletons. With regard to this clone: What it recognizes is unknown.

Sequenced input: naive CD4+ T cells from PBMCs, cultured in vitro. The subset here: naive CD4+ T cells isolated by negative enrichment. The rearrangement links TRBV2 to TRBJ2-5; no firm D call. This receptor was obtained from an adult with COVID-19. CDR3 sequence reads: CASSERFETQYF. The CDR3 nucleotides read TGTGCCAGCAGTGAAAGGTTTGAGACCCAGTACTTC.